Below, 21 T cell receptor beta chains from the same sample are listed, as sequenced in a study of T cells after yellow fever vaccination. TCRdb redid the calling of the 5' RACE reads with MiXCR, one entry per CDR3 protein. The sample consists of 300,000 or so distinct CDR3 sequences, approximately 8% of them appearing once. The sample consisted of PBMCs, taken roughly 47 days after the first yellow fever vaccination. The receptors were sampled from a man aged 18 to 30 who received the YFV17D yellow fever vaccine.

This clonotype was counted a few times. The V gene is TRBV28, the J gene TRBJ2-1; 8 bases fit TRBD2. Looked up from germline, CDR1 is MDHEN and CDR2 is SYDVKM. This CDR3 has 15 residues. V shed 5 bases, J shed 9 bases, and the junction held 12 bases outside the gene matches. The CDR3 DNA sequence: TGTGCCAGCAGTACCTTTTCGGGGGGGCGGTTTGAGCAGTTCTTC. Translation: CASSTFSGGRFEQFF.

A few counts support this clonotype. The chain links TRBV7-9 to TRBJ1-4, with TRBD1 identical over 7 bases. Trimming removed 5 bases from V and 7 bases from J; junction bases left unmatched: 13. CDR1 and CDR2 from the germline V gene are SEHNR and FQNEAQ (reference sequence). The CDR3 contains 16 residues. This chain's CDR3 is CASSPIKQGLFEKLFF. The CDR3 region has the DNA TGTGCCAGCAGCCCAATTAAACAGGGGCTTTTTGAAAAACTGTTTTTT.

This clonotype was found many times. This chain uses TRBV9 with TRBJ2-3, with D unclear. Germline V lookup: CDR1 SGDLS, CDR2 YYNGEE. The CDR3 contains 17 residues. Trimming removed 1 base at V and 6 bases at J, with 21 bases between. In nucleotides, the CDR3 is TGTGCCAGCAGCGTATCCGGCGGATTGACGTCTCGGGATACGCAGTATTTT. Its translation is CASSVSGGLTSRDTQYF. Filled out from reference TRBV9 and TRBJ2-3, the complete variable domain reads DSGVTQTPKHLITATGQRVTLRCSPRSGDLSVYWYQQSLDQGLQFLIQYYNGEERAKGNILERFSAQQFPDLHSELNLSSLELGDSALYFCASSVSGGLTSRDTQYFGPGTRLTVL.

V and J are TRBV4-3 and TRBJ1-5; no clear D gene. CDR1 is LGHNA, CDR2 YSLEER, per germline. The CDR3 length is 16 residues. The V end lost 0 bases, the J end lost 0 bases, and 9 bases lay between the germline ends. The DNA of the CDR3 is TGCGCCAGCAGCCAAGATTTTAGTTATAGCAATCAGCCCCAGCATTTT. Its translation: CASSQDFSYSNQPQHF.

The V and J genes are TRBV4-2 and TRBJ2-5; 9 nucleotides line up with TRBD2. This CDR3 is built from 16 residues. J was trimmed by 2 bases and V by 2 bases; bases with no gene match: 6. Germline V CDR1 and CDR2: LGHNA, YNFKEQ. The CDR3 sequence is CASSQSLSGGQETQYF. In DNA, the CDR3 is TGTGCCAGCAGCCAATCACTTAGCGGGGGACAAGAGACCCAGTACTTC.

The V and J genes are TRBV5-1 and TRBJ2-5; tentative D call: TRBD1 (7 bases). Germline values: CDR1 SGHRS, CDR2 YFSETQ. The CDR3 covers 16 residues. The V end was cut by 1 base, the J end by 1 base, with 14 bases between. The CDR3 nucleotides read TGCGCCAGCAGCTTGCCTGCAGGGGGGATCCAAGAGACCCAGTACTTC. Residues: CASSLPAGGIQETQYF. Full variable domain (missing parts from reference TRBV5-1 and TRBJ2-5): KAGVTQTPRYLIKTRGQQVTLSCSPISGHRSVSWYQQTPGQGLQFLFEYFSETQRNKGNFPGRFSGRQFSNSRSEMNVSTLELGDSALYLCASSLPAGGIQETQYFGPGTRLLVL.

The chain couples TRBV3-1 to TRBJ1-6, with 7 positions matching TRBD1. Losses at the gene ends were 8 bases for V and 14 bases for J; bases not matched to a gene: 9. There are 12 residues in the CDR3. Germline lookup yields CDR1 LGHDT and CDR2 YNNKEL (reference sequence). In nucleotides, the CDR3 is TGTGCCAGCGGGACAGCGGGTGAGGCCCTCCACTTT. Translation gives CASGTAGEALHF.

CDR3 in DNA: TGTGCCAGCAGCCTCGGGGCAGGGATCCAAGAGACCCAGTACTTC. It codes for CASSLGAGIQETQYF. The genes are TRBV11-3 and TRBJ2-5; the D call may be TRBD1 or TRBD2 (5 bases each). V lost 5 bases and J lost 1, with 14 bases in between. The CDR3 has 15 residues. Germline V lookup: CDR1 SGHNT, CDR2 YENEEA.

The V call is TRBV6-5, the J call TRBJ2-7; D remains unclear. The CDR3 is 17 residues long. V gave up 4 bases and J gave up 4 bases, with 23 bases separating them. Germline V CDR1 and CDR2: MNHEY, SVGAGI. The CDR3 reads CASSFVKAGKNSYEQYV. The CDR3, as DNA: TGTGCCAGCAGTTTTGTTAAGGCCGGTAAGAATTCTTACGAGCAGTACGTC.

This clonotype appeared a few times. This chain connects TRBV4-2 to TRBJ2-3; D may be TRBD1 or TRBD2 (6 bases each). The CDR3 loop spans 18 amino acids. Per the germline V gene, CDR1 is LGHNA and CDR2 is YNFKEQ. The ends were cut back, 1 base at V and 1 base at J, with 18 bases in the middle. The CDR3 protein is CASSQVGRRGIGTDTQYF. For the CDR3, the DNA is TGTGCCAGCAGCCAAGTAGGCAGGAGGGGGATAGGCACAGATACGCAGTATTTT.

This clonotype was counted at least ten times. The chain recombines TRBV5-1 with TRBJ2-7; 10 nucleotides match TRBD1. The CDR3 covers 13 residues. In germline, CDR1 is SGHRS, CDR2 YFSETQ. Trimming took 0 bases from V and 6 from J; bases not matched to a gene: 0. The chain's CDR3 is CASSLGDRGEQYF. The CDR3 DNA follows: TGCGCCAGCAGCTTGGGGGACAGGGGCGAGCAGTACTTC.

This clonotype has only a few counts. The chain links TRBV5-1 to TRBJ2-3, with TRBD2 as a possible D gene (6 bases). CDR3 length equals 15 residues. Trimming removed 4 bases from V and 0 bases from J, with 12 bases in between. The germline CDR1 and CDR2 sequences are SGHRS and YFSETQ. CDR3: CASSHGGTSTDTQYF. For the CDR3, the DNA is TGCGCCAGCAGCCACGGAGGGACTAGCACAGATACGCAGTATTTT. Full variable domain (remainder filled in from reference TRBV5-1 and TRBJ2-3): KAGVTQTPRYLIKTRGQQVTLSCSPISGHRSVSWYQQTPGQGLQFLFEYFSETQRNKGNFPGRFSGRQFSNSRSEMNVSTLELGDSALYLCASSHGGTSTDTQYFGPGTRLTVL.

In its sample, this clonotype was seen a few times. The chain employs TRBV7-2 and TRBJ2-7; TRBD1 matches at 7 bases. V gave up 5 bases and J gave up 3 bases; unmatched junction bases: 7. The germline V gene has CDR1 SGHTA and CDR2 FQGNSA. The CDR3 spans 14 residues. The CDR3 loop reads CASSVTGQNYEQYF. The CDR3 coding sequence is TGTGCCAGCAGCGTGACGGGACAGAACTACGAGCAGTACTTC.

There are many counts of this clonotype. The chain is built from TRBV5-1 and TRBJ2-1; TRBD2 aligns across 8 bases. The J segment lost 2 bases and the V segment lost 1 base, leaving 11 bases of the junction unmatched. There are 18 residues in the CDR3. Looked up from germline, CDR1 is SGHRS and CDR2 is YFSETQ. In nucleotides, the CDR3 is TGCGCCAGCAGCTTGCGCTCAAGCGGGGGCCTCACCTACAATGAGCAGTTCTTC. Its protein product is CASSLRSSGGLTYNEQFF.

This clonotype occurred a few times. For the CDR3, the DNA is TGCAGTGCTAGCACCCCGGGGTGGGGCCTATACAATGAGCAGTTCTTC. Amino acids: CSASTPGWGLYNEQFF. The chain couples TRBV20-1 to TRBJ2-1; the D gene could be TRBD1 or TRBD2 (5 bases each). V lost 3 bases to trimming and J lost 4 bases, with 19 bases between them. Per germline, CDR1 DFQATT and CDR2 SNEGSKA (reference sequence). There are 16 residues in the CDR3.

This clonotype was seen only a few times. The V gene is TRBV20-1, the J gene TRBJ2-5; D assignment may be TRBD1 or TRBD2 (5 bases each). Germline V CDR1 and CDR2: DFQATT, SNEGSKA (reference sequence). The CDR3 extends over 16 amino acids. V was clipped by 3 bases and J by 3 bases, with 20 bases between them. CDR3 protein: CSASGQGRGRKETQYF. CDR3 in DNA: TGCAGTGCTAGTGGGCAGGGACGGGGAAGAAAAGAGACCCAGTACTTC.

This clonotype was seen more than once but under ten times. V gene TRBV7-2 combines with J gene TRBJ2-1; 8 bases are shared with TRBD2. J lost 7 bases, V lost 1 base, and 6 bases had no gene match. The CDR3 is made up of 15 amino acids. CDR1 and CDR2 from the germline V gene are SGHTA and FQGNSA. This chain's CDR3 is CASSLGGASGNEQFF. The CDR3 nucleotides are TGTGCCAGCAGCTTAGGTGGGGCTAGCGGGAATGAGCAGTTCTTC. Full variable domain (missing parts from reference TRBV7-2 and TRBJ2-1): GAGVSQSPSNKVTEKGKDVELRCDPISGHTALYWYRQSLGQGLEFLIYFQGNSAPDKSGLPSDRFSAERTGGSVSTLTIQRTQQEDSAVYLCASSLGGASGNEQFFGPGTRLTVL.

The chain uses TRBV9 and TRBJ2-5; a possible D gene is TRBD1 (5 bases). CDR1 is SGDLS and CDR2 is YYNGEE in the germline V gene. This CDR3 region has 15 residues. Deletions cut 1 base from V and 0 bases from J, with 10 bases between. DNA of the CDR3: TGTGCCAGCAGCGTATTAGGGGCACACCAAGAGACCCAGTACTTC. Translation: CASSVLGAHQETQYF.

This clonotype was counted between two and nine times. The V gene is TRBV7-9, the J gene TRBJ1-5; TRBD1 aligns across 7 bases. Unmatched junction bases numbered 9, after V lost 1 base and J lost 6 bases. This CDR3 has 16 amino acids. In germline, CDR1 is SEHNR, CDR2 FQNEAQ (reference sequence). In nucleotides, the CDR3 is TGTGCCAGCAGCTTAGAGACAGGGCCGCCCTCTCAGCCCCAGCATTTT. It translates to CASSLETGPPSQPQHF.

The V call is TRBV6-1, the J call TRBJ1-1, with 8 positions matching TRBD1. V was pared by 7 bases and J by 4 bases, with 11 bases of the junction left unmatched. Germline V gene lookup returns CDR1 MNHNS and CDR2 SASEGT. The CDR3 sequence is 15 residues long. The DNA of the CDR3 is TGTGCCAGCACCTTTGGACAGGGTTCTTTCACTGAAGCTTTCTTT. This codes for CASTFGQGSFTEAFF.

J is TRBJ2-1 and V is TRBV20-1, with 14 bases fitting TRBD2. Germline V gene data show CDR1 as DFQATT and CDR2 as SNEGSKA (reference sequence). Trimming at V came to 5 bases and at J to 6 bases, leaving 6 bases not matched to a gene. This CDR3 is 15 amino acids long. Here the CDR3 reads CSALFGTSGGNEQFF. The DNA of the CDR3 is TGCAGTGCTCTCTTCGGGACTAGCGGGGGCAATGAGCAGTTCTTC.